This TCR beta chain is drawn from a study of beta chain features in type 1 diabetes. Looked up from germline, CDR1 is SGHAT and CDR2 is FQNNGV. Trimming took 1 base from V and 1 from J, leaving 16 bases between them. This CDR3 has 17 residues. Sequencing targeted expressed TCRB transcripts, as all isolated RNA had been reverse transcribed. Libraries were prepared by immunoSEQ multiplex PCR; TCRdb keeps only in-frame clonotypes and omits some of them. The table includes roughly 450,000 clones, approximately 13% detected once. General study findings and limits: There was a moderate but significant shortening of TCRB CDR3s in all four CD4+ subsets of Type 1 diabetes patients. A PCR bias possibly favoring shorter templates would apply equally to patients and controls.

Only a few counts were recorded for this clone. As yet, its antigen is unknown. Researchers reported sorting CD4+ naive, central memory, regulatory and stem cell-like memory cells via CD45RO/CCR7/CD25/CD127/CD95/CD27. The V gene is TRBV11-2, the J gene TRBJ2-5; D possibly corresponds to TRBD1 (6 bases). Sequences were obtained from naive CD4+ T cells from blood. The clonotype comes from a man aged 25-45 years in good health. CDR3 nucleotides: TGTGCCAGCAGCTTAGTTTTTCAGGGGTTCTCCCAAGAGACCCAGTACTTC. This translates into CASSLVFQGFSQETQYF.